This TCR beta chain is drawn from a study of blood T cell repertoires in COVID-19. Study at large: Researchers got acute and convalescent COVID-19 samples from the United States, Italy and Spain.

Profiled with immunoSEQ multiplex PCR; TCRdb holds only in-frame clones, not every one. This sample has some 350,000 clones; around 90% occur once, and the top ten carry about 3%. V was cut by 7 bases and J by 5 bases, with 14 bases left in between. Germline CDR1 reads WSHSY; CDR2 reads SAAADI. The CDR3 is 13 residues long. Sample: peripheral blood. The chain uses TRBV10-2 and TRBJ1-2, with D maybe TRBD1 (6 bases). The receptor was isolated from a human donor in a cohort sampled during active COVID-19. Written as DNA, the CDR3 is TGCGCCAGCAATGGGGCGGACAGTTATGGCTACACCTTC. Protein sequence: CASNGADSYGYTF.